Listed below are T cell receptor beta chains from one sample, sequenced in a study of PD-1 blockade in classical Hodgkin lymphoma. The protocol was immunoSEQ multiplex PCR, while the TCRdb copy is restricted to in-frame clones and leaves out a portion. The sample lists over 90,000 clones; 89% were seen once. Sequenced here: peripheral blood mononuclear cells (PBMCs), sampled before the second cycle of nivolumab. The receptor source for this set is a human donor with classical Hodgkin lymphoma. Each CDR3 is given with its conserved first and last residue. D genes are given only for firm matches. Some rows mark clone size as missing; the rest say once, few, many or name a class of expanded clone.

CDR3aa,CDR3nt,abundance,d_gene,v_gene,j_gene
CASSEGNSPLHF,TGCGCCAGCAGTGAAGGGAATTCACCCCTCCACTTT,few,.,TRBV10-1,TRBJ1-6
CASSTGAGEQYF,TGTGCCAGTAGTACAGGGGCGGGCGAGCAGTACTTC,.,.,TRBV19,TRBJ2-7
CASSLSGGDETQYF,TGTGCCAGCAGTTTATCAGGGGGAGATGAGACCCAGTACTTC,.,.,TRBV27,TRBJ2-5
CASMVNSPLHF,TGTGCCAGCATGGTTAATTCACCCCTCCACTTT,.,.,TRBV2,TRBJ1-6
CAISEALQSSGSYEQFF,TGTGCCATCAGTGAGGCCTTGCAGTCTAGCGGGAGTTATGAGCAGTTCTTC,.,TRBD2,TRBV10-3,TRBJ2-1
CASSFRQNTEAFF,TGTGCCAGCAGCTTTAGACAGAACACTGAAGCTTTCTTT,.,.,TRBV7-9,TRBJ1-1
CASSLDAAGEVNTQYF,TGCGCCAGCAGCTTGGACGCAGCGGGGGAGGTAAATACGCAGTATTTT,.,TRBD2,TRBV5-1,TRBJ2-3
CASSVGQGIYEQYF,TGTGCCAGCAGTGTGGGACAGGGTATCTACGAGCAGTACTTC,.,TRBD1,TRBV6-1,TRBJ2-7
CASSPRGQGRPYEQYF,TGTGCCAGCAGCCCCCGGGGACAGGGGAGACCCTACGAGCAGTACTTC,.,TRBD1,TRBV11-1,TRBJ2-7
CASSAPGQGAGTEAFF,TGCGCCAGCAGCGCGCCGGGACAGGGGGCTGGAACTGAAGCTTTCTTT,few,TRBD1,TRBV5-1,TRBJ1-1
CASSLLGGENEQYF,TGTGCCAGCAGTTTATTGGGGGGTGAAAACGAGCAGTACTTC,.,.,TRBV28,TRBJ2-7
CASSLGQYYGYTF,TGCGCCAGCAGCTTGGGGCAGTACTATGGCTACACCTTC,once,.,TRBV5-1,TRBJ1-2
CSAPRQDRAFF,TGCAGTGCCCCAAGACAGGACCGAGCTTTCTTT,medium-sized,.,TRBV20-1,TRBJ1-1
CASSVGKTSNNEQFF,TGTGCCAGCAGCGTAGGAAAGACCTCAAACAATGAGCAGTTCTTC,.,.,TRBV9,TRBJ2-1
CASSLPPGLDGATGELFF,TGTGCCAGCAGTTTACCTCCGGGCCTGGATGGAGCCACCGGGGAGCTGTTTTTT,once,.,TRBV27,TRBJ2-2
CASSPGQLSGNTIYF,TGCGCCAGCAGCCCGGGACAGCTCTCTGGAAACACCATATATTTT,.,TRBD1,TRBV4-1,TRBJ1-3
CATAHTGTNSYNEQFF,TGTGCCACCGCGCACACCGGGACTAACTCCTACAATGAGCAGTTCTTC,.,TRBD2,TRBV27,TRBJ2-1
CASSQMAGDNEQFF,TGCGCCAGCAGCCAAATGGCGGGGGACAATGAGCAGTTCTTC,.,TRBD2,TRBV4-1,TRBJ2-1
CASSLSFGGIDNEQFF,TGTGCCAGCAGTTTATCGTTCGGCGGAATAGACAATGAGCAGTTCTTC,.,.,TRBV27,TRBJ2-1
CASSPPRTGAETQYF,TGTGCCAGCAGCCCCCCCCGTACAGGGGCAGAGACCCAGTACTTC,.,TRBD1,TRBV11-1,TRBJ2-5